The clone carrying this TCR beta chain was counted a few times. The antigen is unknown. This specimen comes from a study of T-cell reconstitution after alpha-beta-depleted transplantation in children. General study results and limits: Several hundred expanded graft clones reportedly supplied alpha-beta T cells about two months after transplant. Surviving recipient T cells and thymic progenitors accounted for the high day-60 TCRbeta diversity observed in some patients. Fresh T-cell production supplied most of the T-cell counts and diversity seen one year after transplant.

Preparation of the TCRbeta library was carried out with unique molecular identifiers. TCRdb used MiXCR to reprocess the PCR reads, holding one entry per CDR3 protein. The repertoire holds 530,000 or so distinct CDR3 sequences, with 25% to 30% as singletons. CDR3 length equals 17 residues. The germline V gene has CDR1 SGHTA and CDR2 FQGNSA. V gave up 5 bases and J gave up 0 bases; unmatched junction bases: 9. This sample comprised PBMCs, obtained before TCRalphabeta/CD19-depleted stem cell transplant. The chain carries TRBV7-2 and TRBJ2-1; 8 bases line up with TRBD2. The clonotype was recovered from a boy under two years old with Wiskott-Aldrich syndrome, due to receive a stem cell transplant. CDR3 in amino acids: CASSRVLSGSSYNEQFF. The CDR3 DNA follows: TGTGCCAGCAGCCGCGTCCTAAGCGGGAGCTCCTACAATGAGCAGTTCTTC.